This T cell receptor beta chain was profiled in a study of T cell responses to AZD1222 COVID-19 vaccine. The study, taken as a whole, reports: Baseline seropositivity characterized only a handful of AZD1222 recipients. Spike-specific TCRs gained breadth and depth after people received two AZD1222 doses. In a largely white British group with more females than males, clonal diversity was possibly underestimated.

Germline-derived CDR1 and CDR2 are SGHTA and FQGNSA. After removal of 1 base from V and 5 bases from J, the junction contained 4 bases not matched to a gene. The CDR3 extends over 14 amino acids. Here immunoSEQ multiplex PCR was the method, and the copy in TCRdb shows in-frame clones only, minus some. This sample carries 100,000 or so clones, approximately 89% of them seen once, and the ten largest clones take 40% to 55%. Of note for this clone: Its specificity is unknown.

This clonotype was sampled from an adult who received the AZD1222 COVID-19 vaccine. The sequencing here drew on peripheral blood, taken 28 days after the second AZD1222 dose. The rearrangement uses TRBV7-2 and TRBJ1-2; 7 nucleotides match TRBD1. The CDR3 bases are TGTGCCAGCAGCTTAGTGGGGACAGATTATGGCTACACCTTC. Residues: CASSLVGTDYGYTF.